This T cell receptor (beta chain) was identified during a study of human thymus T cells. Thymic samples were excised during corrective heart operations. TCRdb's copy holds only in-frame clones and misses some; the assay was immunoSEQ multiplex PCR. The sample consists of under 150,000 clones, approximately 96% of them appearing once. CDR3 length: 14 residues. Germline CDR1 reads ENHRY; CDR2 reads SYGVKD. V dropped 9 bases and J dropped 5 bases, with 19 bases sitting between them. Sequenced material: thymus tissue. The chain has TRBV10-3 and TRBJ1-2; D call uncertain. The receptor comes from a boy younger than two with a congenital heart defect but otherwise immunologically healthy. The CDR3 DNA sequence: TGTGCCATGGGCCCGGCAAGTGGTGGATATGGCTACACCTTC. Amino acid sequence: CAMGPASGGYGYTF.